These 27 T cell receptor beta chains came from one sample sequenced in a study of tumor-infiltrating lymphocytes in primary liver carcinoma. From about 19-30 mg of unsorted bulk tissue, DNA and RNA were co-extracted together. A primer matching the constant region was used to make TCR beta cDNA from 500 to 650 ng of total RNA. TCR beta libraries came from three nested multiplex PCR rounds using slightly modified ARM-PCR. Forward primers for TRBV1-TRBV30 and a C-beta reverse primer served the first two PCR rounds, at roughly 10 cycles each. TCRdb processed the multiplex PCR reads anew with MiXCR; each CDR3 protein has one entry. In the table there are under 150,000 distinct CDR3 sequences, around 65% of which are singletons. Sequencing was performed on tumor-adjacent normal liver tissue. The receptors were gathered from a woman aged 55-69 years with primary liver carcinoma and hepatitis B virus infection.

Worth noting for this clonotype: A much bigger clone sits one base away, suggesting this may be a read error. This chain links TRBV7-9 with TRBJ2-1, with D unclear. V was pared by 5 bases and J by 7 bases, with 12 bases between. CDR1 is SEHNR and CDR2 is FQNEAQ in the germline V gene (reference sequence). The CDR3 contains 13 residues. The CDR3 DNA is TGTGCCAGCAGCATAGGATACGGAAATGAGCAGTTCTTC. Translating gives CASSIGYGNEQFF.

This clonotype was found many times. The J gene is TRBJ2-6, the V gene TRBV5-8; D ambiguous. Germline values: CDR1 SGHTS, CDR2 YDEGEE. The CDR3 runs 15 residues. With 1 base removed from V and 1 base from J, the gap between germline ends came to 6 bases. The CDR3 sequence is CASSLTLSGANVLTF. The CDR3 DNA is TGTGCCAGCAGCTTGACCCTTTCTGGGGCCAACGTCCTGACTTTC. Filled out from reference TRBV5-8 and TRBJ2-6, the complete variable domain reads EAGVTQSPTHLIKTRGQQATLRCSPISGHTSVYWYQQALGLGLQFLLWYDEGEERNRGNFPPRFSGRQFPNYSSELNVNALELEDSALYLCASSLTLSGANVLTFGAGSRLTVL.

The chain recombines TRBV11-3 with TRBJ2-3, with no clear D. The CDR3 is 17 residues long. Per the germline V gene, CDR1 is SGHNT and CDR2 is YENEEA. The V end was cut by 11 bases, the J end by 3 bases, with 27 bases between. The CDR3 reads CAGSLSFRPLRTDTQYF. The CDR3 coding sequence is TGTGCCGGTAGCCTATCGTTTCGGCCACTACGGACAGATACGCAGTATTTT.

On this clonotype itself: Since a much larger clone is just one base distant, this may be a read error. The chain has TRBV28 and TRBJ2-1, with a tentative D call TRBD2 (6 bases). The CDR3 consists of 14 residues. CDR1 and CDR2 (germline): MDHEN, SYDVKM. CDR3 DNA: TGTGCCAACAGTTTTGCGGGAAGCTACAATGAGCAGTTCTTC. This sequence encodes CANSFAGSYNEQFF.

V gene TRBV4-2 combines with J gene TRBJ2-4; 12 bases agree with TRBD2. This CDR3 contains 20 residues. Trimming removed 0 bases from V and 6 bases from J; junction bases left unmatched: 15. Germline loops: CDR1 LGHNA, CDR2 YNFKEQ. The CDR3 region has the DNA TGTGCCAGCAGCCAAGACTCCCCTAGCGGGAGGGTATGGCCAGGAAACATTCAGTACTTC. Residues: CASSQDSPSGRVWPGNIQYF.

With regard to this clonotype: The junction shows a germline mismatch at one end, possibly a read error. The chain has TRBV29-1 and TRBJ2-6; TRBD1 or TRBD2 may be the D gene (5 bases each). This CDR3 has 17 residues. The germline CDR1 and CDR2 sequences are SQVTM and ANQGSEA. The CDR3 loop is CSVGGKGRISGANVLTF. DNA for the CDR3: TGTAGCGTTGGTGGAAAGGGGAGAATCTCTGGGGCCAACGTCCTGACTTTC.

In this sample, this clonotype turned up many times. The chain combines TRBV29-1 with TRBJ1-1, with 7 bases matching TRBD1. CDR3 length equals 13 residues. Germline V CDR1 and CDR2: SQVTM, ANQGSEA. The junction had 6 bases not matched to a gene; V was cut back by 7 bases and J by 1 base. DNA for the CDR3: TGCAGCGGGAGGACAGGAGGGAACACTGAAGCTTTCTTT. This gives the protein CSGRTGGNTEAFF.

V is TRBV9 and J is TRBJ2-1; D possibly corresponds to TRBD2 (5 bases). CDR1 and CDR2 (germline): SGDLS, YYNGEE. Trimming removed 3 bases at V and 0 bases at J, with 10 bases between. This CDR3 comprises 15 residues. The CDR3 region is CASSEAASSYNEQFF. CDR3 nucleotide sequence: TGTGCCAGCAGCGAAGCGGCTAGCTCCTACAATGAGCAGTTCTTC. The full variable domain, in which reference TRBV9 and TRBJ2-1 provide the parts outside the CDR3, is DSGVTQTPKHLITATGQRVTLRCSPRSGDLSVYWYQQSLDQGLQFLIQYYNGEERAKGNILERFSAQQFPDLHSELNLSSLELGDSALYFCASSEAASSYNEQFFGPGTRLTVL.

Remarks on this clonotype: Given a much more abundant clone one base away, this may be a read error. The rearrangement joins TRBV5-1 to TRBJ2-3; the D gene is possibly TRBD2 (6 bases). The CDR3 loop spans 15 amino acids. The germline CDR1 and CDR2 sequences are SGHRS and YFSETQ. V shed 1 base and J shed 3 bases, with 12 bases lying between them. The chain's CDR3 is CASSLTSRRTDTQYF. CDR3 in DNA: TGCGCCAGCAGCTTGACTAGCAGGAGGACAGATACGCAGTATTTT.

The J gene is TRBJ2-3, the V gene TRBV29-1, with 9 bases matching TRBD1. CDR1 is SQVTM, CDR2 ANQGSEA, per germline. V dropped 6 bases and J dropped 1; count of bases not matched to a gene: 8. This CDR3 is built from 15 residues. For the CDR3, the DNA is TGCAGCGTAGCCCGACAGGGGGATGGCACAGATACGCAGTATTTT. It is translated as CSVARQGDGTDTQYF.

This clonotype was recorded at least ten times. V and J are TRBV2 and TRBJ1-2, with 7 bases aligning to TRBD1. From germline, CDR1 is SNHLY and CDR2 FYNNEI. The V gene end was trimmed by 6 bases and the J gene end by 4 bases; junction bases not matched to a gene: 5. CDR3 size: 13 residues. CDR3 coding DNA: TGTGCCAGCAGCAGACAGGGCGGCTATGGCTACACCTTC. Residues: CASSRQGGYGYTF. The variable domain in full, with the rest retrieved from reference TRBV2 and TRBJ1-2, is EPEVTQTPSHQVTQMGQEVILRCVPISNHLYFYWYRQILGQKVEFLVSFYNNEISEKSEIFDDQFSVERPDGSNFTLKIRSTKLEDSAMYFCASSRQGGYGYTFGSGTRLTVV.

Points on this clonotype: Since no conserved phenylalanine or tryptophan closes the CDR3, a read error is the likely cause. The rearrangement links TRBV7-3 to TRBJ2-1; 7 bases line up with TRBD2. The length of the CDR3 is 15 residues. Germline V CDR1 and CDR2: SGHTA, FQGTGA. Trimming removed 4 bases from V and 7 bases from J; junction bases left unmatched: 10. Written as DNA, the CDR3 is TGTGCCAGCAGCTCCCACGCGGGGGTCTCGAATGAGCAGTTCCTC. It translates to CASSSHAGVSNEQFL.

In the case of this clonotype: Since the CDR3 does not end with the conserved phenylalanine or tryptophan, this likely comes from a read error. The chain carries TRBV11-2 and TRBJ2-1, with unresolved D. The length of the CDR3 is 13 residues. Germline CDR1 reads SGHAT; CDR2 reads FQNNGV. This chain's CDR3 is CARSLLQSNEQFI. The CDR3 DNA is TGCGCCAGAAGCTTATTGCAGAGCAATGAGCAGTTCATC.

In its sample, this clonotype was seen many times. The chain links TRBV6-6 to TRBJ2-2, with D possibly called TRBD1 or TRBD2 (5 bases each). Trimming stripped 1 base from V and 5 bases from J, with 11 bases between. In germline, CDR1 is MNHNY, CDR2 SVGAGI (reference sequence). The CDR3 spans 15 residues. The CDR3 loop reads CASSYYRDGTGELFF. Here the CDR3 DNA reads TGTGCCAGCAGTTACTACCGGGACGGGACCGGGGAGCTGTTTTTT.

This clonotype was detected ten times or more. This chain connects TRBV6-1 to TRBJ1-1, with a tentative D call TRBD1 (5 bases). The CDR3 totals 13 residues. The germline CDR1 and CDR2 sequences are MNHNS and SASEGT. Between the trimmed V and J ends, which lost 7 bases and 2 bases, there was a span of 11 bases. The CDR3 coding sequence is TGTGCCAGCAAGTACGGGGGTAACACTGAAGCTTTCTTT. It translates to CASKYGGNTEAFF.

As to this clonotype: The junction does not match germline at one end; this may be a read error. The CDR3 is CVSSLEGNDQFF. CDR3 nucleotides: TGTGTCAGCAGTTTAGAAGGAAATGATCAGTTCTTC. The genes are TRBV12-3 or TRBV12-4 and TRBJ2-1; no reliable D call. The CDR3 consists of 12 residues.

For this clonotype: At one end the junction does not follow the germline gene, possibly because of a read error. The rearrangement links TRBV6-5 to TRBJ2-7, with D unclear. The CDR3 spans 13 residues. In germline, CDR1 is MNHEY, CDR2 SVGAGI. The CDR3 sequence: CVSSRSGLYEQYF. CDR3 nucleotides: TGTGTCAGCTCCCGATCGGGTCTCTATGAGCAGTACTTC.

Details on this clonotype: The junction does not match germline at one end; this may be a read error. The DNA for the CDR3 is TGCAATGCTGGAGACAGGGGGCTGGCTGAAGCTTTCTTT. Translated, it gives CNAGDRGLAEAFF. This chain links TRBV20-1 with TRBJ1-1; 10 bases are shared with TRBD1. Germline V CDR1 and CDR2: DFQATT, SNEGSKA (reference sequence). There are 13 residues in the CDR3.

Points on this clonotype: Compared with germline, one end of the junction differs, possibly owing to a read error. The rearrangement links TRBV6-5 to TRBJ1-1, with D possibly TRBD1 on 5 matching bases. The CDR3 consists of 12 residues. Germline V gene lookup returns CDR1 MNHEY and CDR2 SVGAGI. CDR3 loop: CVSSSGNTEAFF. DNA of the CDR3: TGTGTCAGCAGTTCAGGGAATACTGAAGCTTTCTTT.

This chain joins TRBV11-2 and TRBJ2-3, with D perhaps matching TRBD2 (6 bases). Germline loops: CDR1 SGHAT, CDR2 FQNNGV. The CDR3 loop spans 19 amino acids. The CDR3, as DNA: TGTGTCAGTAGCCCCGAGAGTGGGGGATATAGCGGCCGCACAGATACGCAGTATTTT. Protein: CVSSPESGGYSGRTDTQYF.

The chain combines TRBV20-1 with TRBJ2-5, with 7 bases identical to TRBD2. The germline V gene has CDR1 DFQATT and CDR2 SNEGSKA (reference sequence). The trim removed 0 bases at V and 3 bases at J, leaving 7 bases unmatched. The CDR3 is 15 amino acids. The CDR3 DNA reads TGCAGTGCTAGAGACTTCGGCGGGAGTAAAGAGACCCAGTACTTC. This encodes CSARDFGGSKETQYF.

As concerns this clonotype: Germline and junction disagree at one end, which may indicate a read error. This chain joins TRBV12-3 or TRBV12-4 and TRBJ2-1, with 7 bases fitting TRBD2. The CDR3 spans 15 residues. In DNA, the CDR3 is TGTGCCAGCAAGGCGGATAGCGGGCACTACAATGGGCAGTTCTTC. It encodes CASKADSGHYNGQFF.

This clonotype was counted many times. The J gene is TRBJ1-5, the V gene TRBV28, with D uncertain. Germline CDR1 reads MDHEN; CDR2 reads SYDVKM. This CDR3 region has 13 residues. V was cut by 2 bases and J by 0 bases, with 2 bases left in between. The CDR3 loop reads CASSLGSNQPQHF. The DNA of the CDR3 is TGTGCCAGCAGTTTAGGTAGCAATCAGCCCCAGCATTTT.

About this clonotype itself: Lacking the conserved final phenylalanine or tryptophan, this CDR3 likely reflects a read error. The chain links TRBV6-2 or TRBV6-3 to TRBJ2-3; possibly TRBD2 for D (6 bases). Germline V lookup: CDR1 MNHEY, CDR2 SVGEGT. The CDR3 runs to 13 residues. Trimming took off 11 bases at V and 4 bases at J, with 16 bases between the two ends. The CDR3 here is CAEWREVSDTQYL. CDR3 bases: TGTGCCGAATGGAGGGAGGTATCAGATACGCAGTATTTG.

Points on this clonotype: One end of the junction is discordant with germline, which a read error may explain. CDR3 in amino acids: CASSYGSANTDTQYF. The CDR3 coding sequence is TGTGCAAGCAGTTACGGGAGCGCCAACACAGATACGCAGTATTTT. V is TRBV6-5 and J is TRBJ2-3; a possible D gene is TRBD2 (6 bases). This CDR3 is built from 15 residues. Looked up from germline, CDR1 is MNHEY and CDR2 is SVGAGI.

This clonotype has a handful of counts. With a much larger clone just one base away, this may be a read error. CDR3: CASSEVCGGGNEQFF. In nucleotides, the CDR3 is TGTGCCAGCAGTGAAGTATGCGGGGGGGGCAATGAGCAGTTCTTC. The rearrangement uses TRBV6-1 and TRBJ2-1; 9 positions agree with TRBD2. The germline gives CDR1 MNHNS, CDR2 SASEGT. The CDR3 totals 15 residues. J gave up 6 bases and V 1 base, and 4 bases lay outside the gene matches.

Regarding this clonotype: The conserved final phenylalanine or tryptophan is absent from the CDR3, which likely points to a read error. The chain links TRBV29-1 to TRBJ2-2; no clear D. The CDR3 is 15 residues long. CDR1 is SQVTM and CDR2 is ANQGSEA in the germline V gene. Trimming pared 1 base from V and 3 bases from J, leaving 12 bases between. The CDR3 sequence is CSVEGRPGYTGELFL. CDR3 bases: TGCAGCGTTGAAGGGAGACCCGGTTACACCGGGGAGCTGTTTCTT.